The next 31 T cell receptor beta chains were all read from a single sample in a study of blood T cell repertoires in COVID-19. The repertoire was sequenced with immunoSEQ multiplex PCR; TCRdb's copy has only in-frame clones and lacks some. The repertoire holds under 200,000 clones, with 80% to 95% as singletons. The sequenced sample consisted of peripheral blood. Source of these receptors: a man aged 50 or older with acute or convalescent COVID-19.

The V and J genes are TRBV3-1 (or the pseudogene TRBV3-2) and TRBJ2-3, with D possibly being TRBD2 (6 bases). Germline CDR1 is LGHDT and CDR2 is YNNKEL (reference sequence). V lost 4 bases to trimming and J lost 0 bases, with 11 bases between them. This CDR3 contains 15 residues. CDR3 nucleotide sequence: TGTGCCAGCAGCCCGCCGGGGGATAGCACAGATACGCAGTATTTT. As protein: CASSPPGDSTDTQYF.

V usage is TRBV28 and J usage is TRBJ1-6, with D possibly being TRBD1 (6 bases). Trimming pared 3 bases from V and 5 bases from J, leaving 11 bases between. Germline-derived CDR1 and CDR2 are MDHEN and SYDVKM. The CDR3 runs 15 residues. The CDR3 sequence is CASSLQGSHNSPLHF. The CDR3 nucleotides are TGTGCCAGCAGTTTGCAGGGGTCCCATAATTCACCCCTCCACTTT.

The genes are TRBV27 and TRBJ2-7; 7 positions agree with TRBD1. Germline lookup yields CDR1 MNHEY and CDR2 SMNVEV (reference sequence). This CDR3 comprises 16 residues. V was clipped by 5 bases and J by 2 bases; unmatched bases: 12. CDR3 protein: CASSRFHTGTAYEQYF. The CDR3 nucleotides are TGTGCCAGCAGTCGATTCCATACAGGGACAGCCTACGAGCAGTACTTC.

The chain links TRBV30 to TRBJ2-1; 11 positions match TRBD2. V lost 6 bases, J lost 6 bases, and 7 bases stayed unmatched. CDR3 length: 14 amino acids. Germline CDR1 reads GTSNPN; CDR2 reads SVGIG (reference sequence). DNA for the CDR3: TGTGCCTGCATTACTAGCGGGAGAGGCAATGAGCAGTTCTTC. Amino acid sequence: CACITSGRGNEQFF.

The V and J genes are TRBV3-1 (or the pseudogene TRBV3-2) and TRBJ2-3; 8 bases agree with TRBD2. With 6 bases clipped from V and 2 bases from J, the junction kept 4 bases outside the gene matches. CDR1 is LGHDT and CDR2 is YNNKEL in the germline V gene (reference sequence). This CDR3 is built from 14 residues. The CDR3 reads CASRASGYTDTQYF. The CDR3 DNA reads as TGTGCCAGCAGGGCTAGCGGGTACACAGATACGCAGTATTTT.

The CDR3 sequence is CASSSAGPRNTEAFF. In nucleotides, the CDR3 is TGTGCCAGCAGTTCTGCGGGACCGAGGAACACTGAAGCTTTCTTT. The chain combines TRBV6-6 with TRBJ1-1, with D tentatively TRBD1 (5 bases). Looked up from germline, CDR1 is MNHNY and CDR2 is SVGAGI (reference sequence). Trimming removed 4 bases from V and 1 base from J, with 13 bases in between. This CDR3 has 15 residues.

This rearrangement joins TRBV30 to TRBJ2-2; a weak D match, TRBD2 (7 bases). The CDR3 extends over 16 amino acids. Trimming cost V 1 base and J 5 bases, with 17 bases left between them. Germline-derived CDR1 and CDR2 are GTSNPN and SVGIG (reference sequence). CDR3 in DNA: TGTGCCTGGAGTGGACGGGGGGCGGGGGATACCGGGGAGCTGTTTTTT. This gives the protein CAWSGRGAGDTGELFF.

This clone was seen only a few times. This chain joins TRBV7-6 and TRBJ2-1, with 14 positions matching TRBD2. J gave up 10 bases and V 6 bases, and 11 bases lay outside the gene matches. The length of the CDR3 is 16 residues. Germline CDR1 and CDR2: SGHVS and FNYEAQ. The CDR3 nucleotides are TGTGCCAGCAGACGTAGCGACGGGACTAGCGGGGGAGAGCAGTTCTTC. This translates into CASRRSDGTSGGEQFF.

The chain employs TRBV19 and TRBJ2-1; 8 bases fit TRBD1. Germline CDR1 reads LNHDA; CDR2 reads SQIVND (reference sequence). CDR3 length equals 14 residues. V was clipped by 6 bases and J by 3 bases; unmatched bases: 4. The CDR3 spells CASRRGQGYNEQFF. The CDR3, as DNA: TGTGCCAGTAGGAGAGGACAGGGCTACAATGAGCAGTTCTTC.

This chain's CDR3 is CASSNGQGPPYF. CDR3 DNA sequence: TGTGCCAGCAGCAACGGACAGGGACCCCCTTACTTC. This sequence joins TRBV7-3 and TRBJ2-5; 8 bases match TRBD1. J gave up 14 bases and V 5 bases, and 10 bases lay outside the gene matches. Germline assignment: CDR1 SGHTA and CDR2 FQGTGA. There are 12 residues in the CDR3.

J is TRBJ1-6 and V is TRBV2, with TRBD1 matching 9 bases. Germline V gene sequence: CDR1 SNHLY, CDR2 FYNNEI. V shed 6 bases and J 12 bases; nucleotides not matched to a gene: 9. The CDR3 sequence is 14 residues long. The CDR3 nucleotides read TGTGCCAGCAGAAAGACAGGGGGGATCGGACCCCTCCACTTT. Its protein product is CASRKTGGIGPLHF.

The CDR3: CASSHPGADTQYF. The CDR3 DNA follows: TGTGCCAGCAGTCACCCGGGGGCAGATACGCAGTATTTT. J is TRBJ2-3 and V is TRBV12-3 or TRBV12-4, with D perhaps matching TRBD2 (6 bases). With 5 bases removed from V and 4 bases from J, the gap between germline ends came to 10 bases. CDR3 size: 13 residues.

This sequence joins TRBV11-2 and TRBJ2-1; 7 nucleotides align to TRBD2. The CDR3 is 14 amino acids. V gave up 5 bases and J gave up 6 bases; unmatched junction bases: 7. Germline V gene lookup returns CDR1 SGHAT and CDR2 FQNNGV. CDR3 in amino acids: CASSGSGKFNEQFF. CDR3 nucleotide sequence: TGTGCCAGCAGCGGAAGCGGGAAGTTCAATGAGCAGTTCTTC.

J is TRBJ1-1 and V is TRBV6-5; 8 bases align to TRBD1. In germline, CDR1 is MNHEY, CDR2 SVGAGI. The J segment lost 11 bases and the V segment lost 10 bases, leaving 15 bases of the junction unmatched. This CDR3 spans 13 amino acids. The CDR3: CATSRGADRAAFF. For the CDR3, the DNA is TGTGCCACCTCCCGAGGGGCGGACAGGGCGGCTTTCTTT.

This chain connects TRBV2 to TRBJ2-1, with 7 bases aligning to TRBD2. V lost 5 bases, J lost 4 bases, and 5 bases stayed unmatched. This CDR3 is built from 14 residues. Germline V gene sequence: CDR1 SNHLY, CDR2 FYNNEI. CDR3 amino acids: CASSRTSVYNEQFF. The DNA of the CDR3 is TGTGCCAGCAGTCGAACTAGCGTTTACAATGAGCAGTTCTTC.

As DNA, the CDR3 is TGTGCCAGCACCGAACAGGGCCCTAATGAAAAACTGTTTTTT. Translated: CASTEQGPNEKLFF. The rearrangement joins TRBV6-5 to TRBJ1-4, with D possibly matching TRBD1 (6 bases). CDR1 is MNHEY, CDR2 SVGAGI, per germline. Trimming removed 7 bases at V and 3 bases at J, with 12 bases between. The CDR3 sequence is 14 residues long.

This sequence joins TRBV18 and TRBJ1-4; 11 bases are a match to TRBD1. Germline V gives CDR1 KGHSH, CDR2 LQKENI. V trimming: 3 bases; J trimming: 5 bases; junction bases outside the gene matches: 2. The CDR3 loop spans 15 amino acids. The CDR3 sequence is CASSPGTGGNEKLFF. In nucleotides, the CDR3 is TGTGCCAGCTCACCTGGGACAGGGGGGAATGAAAAACTGTTTTTT.

The chain carries TRBV24-1 and TRBJ2-5, with TRBD2 matching 7 bases. This CDR3 is built from 15 residues. V was pared by 3 bases and J by 3 bases, with 6 bases of the junction left unmatched. CDR1 and CDR2 (germline): KGHDR, SFDVKD. CDR3 loop: CATSDPQRGKETQYF. The CDR3 DNA reads TGTGCCACCAGTGATCCTCAGCGGGGAAAAGAGACCCAGTACTTC.

V and J are TRBV6-6 and TRBJ2-1, with a tentative D call TRBD2 (6 bases). The CDR3 sequence is 14 residues long. In germline, CDR1 is MNHNY, CDR2 SVGAGI (reference sequence). V was trimmed by 2 bases and J by 5 bases, leaving 10 bases between them. The CDR3 spells CASSYAGWDNEQFF. CDR3 nucleotide sequence: TGTGCCAGCAGTTACGCGGGATGGGACAATGAGCAGTTCTTC.

This sequence joins TRBV24-1 and TRBJ2-1; D might be TRBD2 (6 bases). Germline V lookup: CDR1 KGHDR, CDR2 SFDVKD. V was pared by 8 bases and J by 5 bases, with 9 bases between. The CDR3 totals 12 residues. The CDR3 DNA sequence: TGTGCCACCAAGGGACTGAACAATGAGCAGTTCTTC. Its protein is CATKGLNNEQFF.

This clone showed up just a few times. This chain connects TRBV3-1 (or the pseudogene TRBV3-2) to TRBJ1-4; the D gene is possibly TRBD1 (5 bases). The CDR3 has 12 amino acids. Trimming shortened V by 5 bases and J by 7 bases, and 8 bases separated the two germline ends. Germline CDR1 reads LGHDT; CDR2 reads YNNKEL (reference sequence). CDR3 in amino acids: CASSSRVEKLFF. As DNA, the CDR3 is TGTGCCAGCAGCTCCAGGGTTGAAAAACTGTTTTTT.

The V call is TRBV27, the J call TRBJ2-7; TRBD1 agrees at 9 bases. The CDR3 contains 14 residues. Germline CDR1 is MNHEY and CDR2 is SMNVEV (reference sequence). Germline trimming cut 2 bases from V and 5 bases from J; bases unmatched to any gene: 4. The CDR3 loop is CASSLTWDRDEQYF. The CDR3, as DNA: TGTGCCAGCAGTTTAACGTGGGACAGGGACGAGCAGTACTTC.

V usage is TRBV3-1 (or the pseudogene TRBV3-2) and J usage is TRBJ2-1; 15 bases fit TRBD2. Unmatched junction bases numbered 3, after V lost 0 bases and J lost 6 bases. Germline loops: CDR1 LGHDT, CDR2 YNNKEL (reference sequence). The CDR3 covers 17 residues. In DNA, the CDR3 is TGTGCCAGCAGCCAAGAAGGACTAGCGGGGGGGGCCAATGAGCAGTTCTTC. Protein: CASSQEGLAGGANEQFF.

The genes are TRBV27 and TRBJ2-7; TRBD2 might be the D (5 bases). V lost 2 bases to trimming and J lost 7 bases, with 18 bases between them. This CDR3 region has 15 residues. The germline V gene encodes CDR1 MNHEY and CDR2 SMNVEV (reference sequence). In nucleotides, the CDR3 is TGTGCCAGCAGTTTAACCTCCTCGGGAAAAGCTGAGCAGTACTTC. Translating gives CASSLTSSGKAEQYF.

The chain is built from TRBV4-2 and TRBJ2-1; D remains ambiguous. The CDR3 covers 15 residues. Germline CDR1 and CDR2: LGHNA and YNFKEQ. V gave up 0 bases and J gave up 6 bases, with 12 bases separating them. CDR3 amino acids: CASSQDSTASNEQFF. DNA for the CDR3: TGTGCCAGCAGCCAAGATTCTACGGCTAGCAATGAGCAGTTCTTC.

The rearrangement uses TRBV7-2 and TRBJ2-2; D gene unclear. The CDR3 sequence is 16 residues long. Germline V gene sequence: CDR1 SGHTA, CDR2 FQGNSA. Trimming cost V 2 bases and J 5 bases, with 15 bases left between them. The CDR3 region is CASSLPNSGWTGELFF. CDR3 sequence (DNA): TGTGCCAGCAGCTTACCTAACAGTGGGTGGACCGGGGAGCTGTTTTTT.

A single count supports this clone. The chain uses TRBV7-9 and TRBJ1-2; no firm D call. The CDR3 contains 13 residues. Germline V CDR1 and CDR2: SEHNR, FQNEAQ (reference sequence). The V and J ends lost 5 bases and 0 bases respectively, with 7 bases between them. CDR3 amino acids: CASSVGANYGYTF. Written as DNA, the CDR3 is TGTGCCAGCAGCGTAGGAGCTAACTATGGCTACACCTTC.

The V gene is TRBV6-2 or TRBV6-3, the J gene TRBJ1-1; tentatively, D is TRBD1 (5 bases). Deletions cut 2 bases from V and 4 bases from J, with 8 bases between. In germline, CDR1 is MNHEY, CDR2 SVGEGT. The CDR3 is 13 residues long. CDR3 coding DNA: TGTGCCAGCAGTTACCCGGGGGGCACTGAAGCTTTCTTT. Its protein is CASSYPGGTEAFF.

The chain is built from TRBV28 and TRBJ1-4; D might be TRBD1 (6 bases). This CDR3 region has 14 residues. V gave up 5 bases and J gave up 10 bases, with 17 bases separating them. Germline V CDR1 and CDR2: MDHEN, SYDVKM. The CDR3 here is CASSPPPLQGKLFF. CDR3 DNA: TGTGCCAGCAGTCCCCCCCCCTTACAGGGAAAACTGTTTTTT.

The rearrangement links TRBV28 to TRBJ2-7; 11 nucleotides agree with TRBD1. V dropped 6 bases and J dropped 6; count of bases not matched to a gene: 13. Germline V CDR1 and CDR2: MDHEN, SYDVKM. The CDR3 runs to 16 residues. The CDR3 here is CASRTIRDRGFPEQYV. The CDR3, as DNA: TGTGCCAGCAGGACAATACGGGACAGGGGGTTCCCCGAGCAGTACGTC.

This clone showed up just once. The chain couples TRBV19 to TRBJ2-2, with 10 bases aligning to TRBD1. The V gene end was trimmed by 6 bases and the J gene end by 6 bases; junction bases not matched to a gene: 10. The germline V gene has CDR1 LNHDA and CDR2 SQIVND (reference sequence). CDR3 length: 16 residues. CDR3: CASSQKWGQGSGELFF. Written as DNA, the CDR3 is TGTGCCAGTAGCCAAAAGTGGGGACAGGGGTCCGGGGAGCTGTTTTTT.